This T cell receptor (beta chain) appears in the sequencing data of a study of T cells in Graves' hyperthyroidism and ophthalmopathy. Whole-study findings and limits: Ophthalmopathy was identified by the model a median about seven months ahead of onset.

In its sample, this clonotype was seen many times. Its matching antigen is unknown. RNA transcripts provided the source from which TCR beta CDR3 regions were amplified. The HTBI primer set drove a first-round RT-PCR of the TCR CDR3. TCRdb passed the multiplex PCR reads through MiXCR, listing each CDR3 protein once. The table records roughly 720,000 distinct CDR3 sequences, roughly a sixth of them present only once. The germline V gene encodes CDR1 KGHDR and CDR2 SFDVKD. V was cut by 1 base and J by 5 bases, with 4 bases left in between. The CDR3 has 12 residues. The receptor comes from a man aged 45-60 years with Graves' hyperthyroidism. V usage is TRBV24-1 and J usage is TRBJ2-5; D unresolved. The sample consisted of blood. CDR3: CATSDFQETQYF. The CDR3, as DNA: TGTGCCACCAGTGATTTCCAGGAGACCCAGTACTTC.